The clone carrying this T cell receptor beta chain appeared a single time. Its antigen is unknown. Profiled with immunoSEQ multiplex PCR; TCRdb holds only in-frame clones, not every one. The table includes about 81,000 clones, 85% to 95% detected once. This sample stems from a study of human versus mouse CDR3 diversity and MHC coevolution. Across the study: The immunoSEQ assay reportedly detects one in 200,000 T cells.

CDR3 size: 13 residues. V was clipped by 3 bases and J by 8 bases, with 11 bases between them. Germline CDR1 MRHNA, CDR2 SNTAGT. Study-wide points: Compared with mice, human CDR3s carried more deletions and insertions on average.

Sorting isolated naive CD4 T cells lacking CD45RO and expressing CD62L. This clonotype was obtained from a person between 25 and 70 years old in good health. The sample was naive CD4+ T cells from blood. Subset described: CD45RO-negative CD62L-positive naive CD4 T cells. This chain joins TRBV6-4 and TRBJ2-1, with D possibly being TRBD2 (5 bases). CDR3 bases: TGTGCCAGCAGTGAATTGGGAGTGGATGAGCAGTTCTTC. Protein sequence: CASSELGVDEQFF.